The TCR beta chain described here comes from a study of regulatory T cells in long-lasting Graves disease. Broader study findings: Persistent Graves' cases showed lower TCR diversity than newly diagnosed cases.

Both iRepertoire HTBI primers and Arm-PCR of CDR3 regions were used to build the TCR beta libraries. Via MiXCR, TCRdb re-called the multiplex PCR reads, giving one row per CDR3 protein. The profile covers some 410,000 distinct CDR3 sequences, with roughly 17% appearing a single time and about 10% taken by the ten largest. As to time point: newly diagnosed GD, antithyroid drugs for less than 3 months. The TCR library was made from RNA extracted from PBMCs. CDR1 and CDR2 (germline): LGHDT, YNNKEL (reference sequence). Trimming cost V 6 bases and J 7 bases, with 12 bases left between them. The CDR3 runs 13 residues. There are a few counts of this clonotype. Its target is unknown. The same specimen was also included in a second study, on T cells in Graves' hyperthyroidism and ophthalmopathy. Turning to that study: Most thyroid-expanded clonotypes above 0.001 were also found in blood.

The rearrangement uses TRBV3-1 and TRBJ2-2; tentative D call: TRBD2 (6 bases). This sequence was found in a woman between 25 and 40 years old with Graves disease. The sequenced sample was peripheral blood mononuclear cells (PBMCs), obtained at new diagnosis, from a patient treated with antithyroid drugs. CDR3 sequence (DNA): TGTGCCAGCAGGCATAGGGGAGGCGGGGAGCTGTTTTTT. Translated: CASRHRGGGELFF.